This T cell receptor (beta chain) is drawn from a study of blood T cell repertoires in COVID-19. For the study at large: Samples of COVID-19 (acute and convalescent) were obtained from the United States, Italy and Spain.

Study processing details: Amplification of reference gene primers was used by the study to estimate nucleated cell counts. Measured with immunoSEQ multiplex PCR; TCRdb has only the in-frame clones, and not every one. V, J and clone size are those of that table, while D and trimming were read from the DNA. The table lists 85,000 to 90,000 clones, about four fifths of them singletons, with more than 1% in the top ten. The V end was cut by 5 bases, the J end by 2 bases, with 10 bases between. Per the germline V gene, CDR1 is MNHEY and CDR2 is SMNVEV (reference sequence). The CDR3 totals 13 residues. The source of this sequence is a woman of 80 years or more with acute or convalescent COVID-19. The sample was peripheral blood. The chain combines TRBV27 with TRBJ2-7; D possibly corresponds to TRBD1 (6 bases). The CDR3 sequence is CASSRTVTYEQYF. CDR3 DNA: TGTGCCAGCAGTAGGACAGTAACCTACGAGCAGTACTTC.